Listed here are 24 T cell receptor beta chains from one sample, sequenced in a study of blood T cell repertoires in COVID-19 (dated by TCRdb to 2018 to 2020). The library was produced with the immunoSEQ multiplex PCR assay. Not all clones reach the TCRdb copy of this immuneACCESS table, which keeps in-frame sequences only. Checked studies attribute under half of the gap to unresolved V genes and leave the rest unexplained. The sample profile shows around 42,000 clones; approximately 88% of them were found once. Together, the top ten hold roughly 3.6% of the sample. Source material: peripheral blood. The source is a human donor in a cohort sampled during active COVID-19.

The rearrangement links TRBV2 to TRBJ2-1; a possible D gene is TRBD2 (6 bases). Trimming left V 4 bases short and J 7 bases short, with 11 bases between. Germline lookup yields CDR1 SNHLY and CDR2 FYNNEI. This CDR3 has 13 residues. The CDR3 DNA reads as TGTGCCAGCAGTGCCGGACTACATAATGAGCAGTTCTTC. This encodes CASSAGLHNEQFF. Complete variable domain (other parts from reference TRBV2 and TRBJ2-1): EPEVTQTPSHQVTQMGQEVILRCVPISNHLYFYWYRQILGQKVEFLVSFYNNEISEKSEIFDDQFSVERPDGSNFTLKIRSTKLEDSAMYFCASSAGLHNEQFFGPGTRLTVL.

V is TRBV4-3 and J is TRBJ2-1, with 7 bases that match TRBD2. CDR3 size: 18 residues. The J segment lost 9 bases and the V segment lost 0 bases, leaving 17 bases of the junction unmatched. Germline-derived CDR1 and CDR2 are LGHNA and YSLEER. In DNA form, the CDR3 reads TGCGCCAGCAGCCAAGAGTGGCCCCCCCAGCGGGGCAGACGTGAGCAGTTCTTC. Its translation is CASSQEWPPQRGRREQFF.

V usage is TRBV6-6 and J usage is TRBJ1-2, with no clear D. The CDR3 consists of 12 residues. Deletions cut 2 bases from V and 8 bases from J, with 9 bases between. Germline CDR1 is MNHNY and CDR2 is SVGAGI (reference sequence). CDR3 in amino acids: CASSYSNLGYTF. CDR3 sequence (DNA): TGTGCCAGCAGTTACAGCAACTTAGGCTACACCTTC.

The gene calls are TRBV19 and TRBJ1-1; the match to TRBD1 covers 8 bases. V lost 3 bases, J lost 2 bases, and 5 bases stayed unmatched. Germline-derived CDR1 and CDR2 are LNHDA and SQIVND (reference sequence). The CDR3 is 15 amino acids. The CDR3 protein is CASSITGGLNTEAFF. DNA for the CDR3: TGTGCCAGTAGTATTACAGGGGGGCTAAACACTGAAGCTTTCTTT. The whole variable domain, remainder taken from reference TRBV19 and TRBJ1-1, is DGGITQSPKYLFRKEGQNVTLSCEQNLNHDAMYWYRQDPGQGLRLIYYSQIVNDFQKGDIAEGYSVSREKKESFPLTVTSAQKNPTAFYLCASSITGGLNTEAFFGQGTRLTVV.

The genes are TRBV5-1 and TRBJ1-1; D may be TRBD1 (5 bases). Looked up from germline, CDR1 is SGHRS and CDR2 is YFSETQ. CDR3 length equals 15 residues. V was clipped by 4 bases and J by 4 bases, with 17 bases between them. CDR3 region: CASSALGRVATEAFF. Here the CDR3 DNA reads TGCGCCAGCAGCGCGCTTGGCAGGGTGGCCACTGAAGCTTTCTTT.

This clone was counted a few times. The genes are TRBV25-1 and TRBJ2-1; TRBD1 aligns across 11 bases. The J segment lost 7 bases and the V segment lost 7 bases, leaving 12 bases of the junction unmatched. The CDR3 length is 16 residues. The germline V gene has CDR1 MGHDK and CDR2 SYGVNS. CDR3 protein: CASNPKGDRGLNEQFF. In nucleotides, the CDR3 is TGTGCCAGCAATCCGAAGGGGGACAGGGGGTTGAATGAGCAGTTCTTC.

This clone was counted a few times. The chain carries TRBV5-1 and TRBJ2-6, with 9 bases identical to TRBD2. The trim removed 0 bases at V and 0 bases at J, leaving 4 bases unmatched. This CDR3 is built from 18 residues. Looked up from germline, CDR1 is SGHRS and CDR2 is YFSETQ. This CDR3 reads CASSLGSGGVSGANVLTF. DNA of the CDR3: TGCGCCAGCAGCTTGGGTAGCGGGGGAGTCTCTGGGGCCAACGTCCTGACTTTC.

V gene TRBV10-3 combines with J gene TRBJ2-3, with TRBD1 matching 8 bases. The junction had 5 bases not matched to a gene; V was cut back by 2 bases and J by 1 base. In germline, CDR1 is ENHRY, CDR2 SYGVKD. The length of the CDR3 is 16 residues. The CDR3, as DNA: TGTGCCATCAGTGAGGGGAAACAGGGGGGCACAGATACGCAGTATTTT. This translates into CAISEGKQGGTDTQYF.

The rearrangement uses TRBV6-5 and TRBJ1-5, with D uncertain. The CDR3 is 15 residues long. Between the trimmed V and J ends, which lost 5 bases and 3 bases, there was a span of 14 bases. CDR1 and CDR2 from the germline V gene are MNHEY and SVGAGI. The CDR3 sequence is CASSPRGQNNQPQHF. The CDR3 DNA reads as TGTGCCAGCAGTCCAAGAGGTCAGAACAATCAGCCCCAGCATTTT.

The chain is built from TRBV5-1 and TRBJ2-3; 9 positions agree with TRBD2. CDR3 length: 14 residues. The germline CDR1 and CDR2 sequences are SGHRS and YFSETQ. Unmatched junction bases numbered 8, after V lost 4 bases and J lost 8 bases. The CDR3 nucleotides are TGCGCCAGCAGCACCCAGCGGGGGGACGGTACGCAGTATTTT. Amino acid sequence: CASSTQRGDGTQYF.

The genes are TRBV19 and TRBJ2-3; 8 nucleotides line up with TRBD2. The CDR3 runs 14 residues. The ends lost 8 bases at V and 9 bases at J; junction bases unmatched: 13. Germline V CDR1 and CDR2: LNHDA, SQIVND (reference sequence). The CDR3 sequence: CASDPQRGIGTQYF. CDR3 bases: TGTGCCAGTGACCCCCAGCGGGGGATAGGAACGCAGTATTTT. Drawing the rest from reference TRBV19 and TRBJ2-3, the complete variable domain is DGGITQSPKYLFRKEGQNVTLSCEQNLNHDAMYWYRQDPGQGLRLIYYSQIVNDFQKGDIAEGYSVSREKKESFPLTVTSAQKNPTAFYLCASDPQRGIGTQYFGPGTRLTVL.

The rearrangement joins TRBV2 to TRBJ2-2; 9 bases align to TRBD2. V lost 6 bases to trimming and J lost 5 bases; unmatched junction nucleotides: 7. The CDR3 covers 15 residues. Looked up from germline, CDR1 is SNHLY and CDR2 is FYNNEI. The CDR3 nucleotides read TGTGCCAGCAGGGACTTAGCGGGAGTAACCGGGGAGCTGTTTTTT. It translates to CASRDLAGVTGELFF. The complete variable domain, with remaining parts taken from reference TRBV2 and TRBJ2-2, reads EPEVTQTPSHQVTQMGQEVILRCVPISNHLYFYWYRQILGQKVEFLVSFYNNEISEKSEIFDDQFSVERPDGSNFTLKIRSTKLEDSAMYFCASRDLAGVTGELFFGEGSRLTVL.

V gene TRBV7-9 combines with J gene TRBJ2-7, with D tentatively TRBD1 (5 bases). V shed 5 bases and J shed 3 bases, with 8 bases lying between them. Per the germline V gene, CDR1 is SEHNR and CDR2 is FQNEAQ (reference sequence). CDR3 length: 12 amino acids. The CDR3 sequence is CASSVQGYEQYF. The CDR3 coding sequence is TGTGCCAGCAGCGTTCAGGGCTACGAGCAGTACTTC.

The chain employs TRBV7-9 and TRBJ2-1, with D possibly being TRBD1 (6 bases). This CDR3 comprises 16 residues. CDR1 is SEHNR, CDR2 FQNEAQ, per germline (reference sequence). Trimming took off 1 base at V and 3 bases at J, with 13 bases between the two ends. The CDR3 DNA reads as TGTGCCAGCAGCTTAGACGTCCAGGGGAACTACAATGAGCAGTTCTTC. Amino acid sequence: CASSLDVQGNYNEQFF.

This clone appeared once. The chain employs TRBV6-5 and TRBJ1-6; D is unresolved. Between the trimmed V and J ends, which lost 6 bases and 10 bases, there was a span of 10 bases. Per the germline V gene, CDR1 is MNHEY and CDR2 is SVGAGI. The CDR3 length is 12 residues. CDR3 DNA: TGTGCCAGCAGCCGACTAGGCTCACCCCTCCACTTT. It specifies CASSRLGSPLHF.

This chain connects TRBV11-2 to TRBJ1-4; 8 bases map to TRBD1. V lost 1 base, J lost 10 bases, and 14 bases stayed unmatched. The CDR3 is 17 residues long. Germline CDR1 and CDR2: SGHAT and FQNNGV. CDR3 residues: CASSLGTGFTFGGKLFF. Here the CDR3 DNA reads TGTGCCAGCAGCTTAGGGACAGGGTTTACATTTGGAGGAAAACTGTTTTTT. The full variable domain, completed using reference TRBV11-2 and TRBJ1-4, is EAGVAQSPRYKIIEKRQSVAFWCNPISGHATLYWYQQILGQGPKLLIQFQNNGVVDDSQLPKDRFSAERLKGVDSTLKIQPAKLEDSAVYLCASSLGTGFTFGGKLFFGSGTQLSVL.

The genes are TRBV5-4 and TRBJ1-6, with D tentatively TRBD1 (6 bases). The CDR3 is 14 residues long. Germline CDR1 reads SGHNT; CDR2 reads YYREEE (reference sequence). Trimming removed 2 bases at V and 4 bases at J, with 7 bases between. The CDR3 protein is CASSLDRYNSPLHF. CDR3 coding DNA: TGTGCCAGCAGCTTAGACAGGTATAATTCACCCCTCCACTTT.

The chain uses TRBV5-6 and TRBJ2-1; TRBD2 matches 9 bases. The CDR3 totals 18 residues. Germline-derived CDR1 and CDR2 are SGHDT and YYEEEE. V shed 0 bases and J 0 bases; nucleotides not matched to a gene: 7. The CDR3 protein is CASSLVALAGTSYNEQFF. The CDR3 bases are TGTGCCAGCAGCTTGGTAGCCCTAGCGGGGACCTCCTACAATGAGCAGTTCTTC. The entire variable domain, with the rest obtained from reference TRBV5-6 and TRBJ2-1, is as follows: DAGVTQSPTHLIKTRGQQVTLRCSPKSGHDTVSWYQQALGQGPQFIFQYYEEEERQRGNFPDRFSGHQFPNYSSELNVNALLLGDSALYLCASSLVALAGTSYNEQFFGPGTRLTVL.

This chain links TRBV27 with TRBJ1-2, with TRBD1 matching 7 bases. Germline CDR1 is MNHEY and CDR2 is SMNVEV (reference sequence). CDR3 size: 11 residues. V shed 8 bases, J shed 3 bases, and the junction held 0 bases outside the gene matches. The CDR3 bases are TGTGCCAGCGGGACAGACTATGGCTACACCTTC. Translating gives CASGTDYGYTF.

This chain connects TRBV7-2 to TRBJ2-6, with a possible D match to TRBD1 (6 bases). V was shortened by 2 bases and J by 0 bases, with 17 bases between the two germline ends. In germline, CDR1 is SGHTA, CDR2 FQGNSA. This CDR3 has 19 amino acids. The CDR3 DNA reads TGTGCCAGCAGCTTACATTTTAGACAGGCATTCTCTGGGGCCAACGTCCTGACTTTC. It codes for CASSLHFRQAFSGANVLTF. Drawing the rest from reference TRBV7-2 and TRBJ2-6, the complete variable domain is GAGVSQSPSNKVTEKGKDVELRCDPISGHTALYWYRQSLGQGLEFLIYFQGNSAPDKSGLPSDRFSAERTGGSVSTLTIQRTQQEDSAVYLCASSLHFRQAFSGANVLTFGAGSRLTVL.

The chain links TRBV7-9 to TRBJ1-2; possible D gene TRBD1, 6 bases. Per the germline V gene, CDR1 is SEHNR and CDR2 is FQNEAQ (reference sequence). The CDR3 runs to 13 residues. V was shortened by 4 bases and J by 7 bases, with 13 bases between the two germline ends. The CDR3 DNA reads TGTGCCAGCAGCTCCGGGACAACGAGTGGCTACACCTTC. This translates into CASSSGTTSGYTF.

This chain joins TRBV3-1 (or the pseudogene TRBV3-2) and TRBJ2-1; D uncertain. The CDR3 contains 14 residues. Trimming left V 2 bases short and J 10 bases short, with 15 bases between. Germline V CDR1 and CDR2: LGHDT, YNNKEL (reference sequence). The CDR3 DNA reads as TGTGCCAGCAGCCAATCCCTAGTTTTCTGGGAGCAGTTCTTC. The encoded protein is CASSQSLVFWEQFF.

The gene calls are TRBV5-1 and TRBJ2-1, with TRBD1 matching 8 bases. The CDR3 extends over 16 amino acids. V lost 4 bases to trimming and J lost 6 bases; unmatched junction nucleotides: 12. Per germline, CDR1 SGHRS and CDR2 YFSETQ. CDR3 sequence reads: CASSQDRANGANEQFF. The CDR3 DNA sequence: TGCGCCAGCAGCCAGGACAGGGCTAATGGGGCCAATGAGCAGTTCTTC.

This rearrangement joins TRBV7-3 to TRBJ2-4; 9 bases map to TRBD1. Germline CDR1 and CDR2: SGHTA and FQGTGA. V lost 2 bases and J lost 5; bases outside the gene matches: 7. This CDR3 has 16 residues. CDR3 sequence: CASSLQHRQGENIQYF. In nucleotides, the CDR3 is TGTGCCAGCAGCTTACAACACCGACAGGGGGAAAACATTCAGTACTTC. Drawing the rest from reference TRBV7-3 and TRBJ2-4, the complete variable domain is GAGVSQTPSNKVTEKGKYVELRCDPISGHTALYWYRQSLGQGPEFLIYFQGTGAADDSGLPNDRFFAVRPEGSVSTLKIQRTERGDSAVYLCASSLQHRQGENIQYFGAGTRLSVL.